One sample yielded the 6 T cell receptor beta chains listed below, sequenced in a study of T cells in tuberculosis. TCRdb's copy holds only in-frame clones and misses some; the assay was immunoSEQ multiplex PCR. The data hold roughly 34,000 clones, with about 90% observed a single time. The specimen sequenced was PBMCs. These receptors were taken from a donor aged 10 to 29 with latent tuberculosis or without tuberculosis infection. Some clones in this sample may be carry-over from other donors' samples.

The CDR3 DNA is TGTGCCAGCAGCCCTCCCAGGGGAGTTTACAATGAGCAGTTCTTC. Its protein is CASSPPRGVYNEQFF. This chain uses TRBV7-9 with TRBJ2-1, with D tentatively TRBD1 (6 bases). Germline CDR1 SEHNR, CDR2 FQNEAQ (reference sequence). The CDR3 length is 15 residues. Trimming took 5 bases from V and 4 from J, leaving 15 bases between them.

V gene TRBV9 combines with J gene TRBJ2-1; TRBD2 matches at 7 bases. Germline V gives CDR1 SGDLS, CDR2 YYNGEE. The junction had 14 bases not matched to a gene; V was cut back by 4 bases and J by 10 bases. This CDR3 region has 15 residues. The CDR3 loop is CASSPGLAVSEEQFF. In DNA, the CDR3 is TGTGCCAGCAGCCCCGGGCTAGCGGTTTCCGAGGAGCAGTTCTTC.

The chain joins TRBV19 to TRBJ1-2, with 7 nucleotides matching TRBD1. Germline trimming cut 2 bases from V and 4 bases from J; bases unmatched to any gene: 10. The CDR3 has 16 amino acids. CDR1 LNHDA and CDR2 SQIVND come from the germline V gene (reference sequence). CDR3 DNA: TGTGCCAGTAGTATACAGTCCCACAGGGGCTGCTATGGCTACACCTTC. The encoded protein is CASSIQSHRGCYGYTF.

This clone was picked up a small number of times. The chain recombines TRBV7-9 with TRBJ1-1, with TRBD1 matching over 7 bases. The CDR3 is made up of 16 amino acids. The ends lost 7 bases at V and 6 bases at J; junction bases unmatched: 17. Germline V CDR1 and CDR2: SEHNR, FQNEAQ (reference sequence). The DNA of the CDR3 is TGTGCCAGCACCACTACAGGGGACGTACTAAACCCTGAAGCTTTCTTT. This gives the protein CASTTTGDVLNPEAFF.

Here the CDR3 DNA reads TGTGCCAGCAGCTCGGGGACAGGGGACGACGAGCAGTACTTC. As protein: CASSSGTGDDEQYF. The chain is built from TRBV7-2 and TRBJ2-7, with 10 positions matching TRBD1. Looked up from germline, CDR1 is SGHTA and CDR2 is FQGNSA. The length of the CDR3 is 14 residues. The junction had 5 bases not matched to a gene; V was cut back by 4 bases and J by 5 bases.

This sequence joins TRBV5-5 and TRBJ1-3; no clear D gene. The CDR3 spans 13 residues. Germline V gives CDR1 SGHKS, CDR2 YYEKEE (reference sequence). Trimming shortened V by 3 bases and J by 4 bases, and 8 bases separated the two germline ends. CDR3 sequence reads: CASSWERGNTIYF. DNA of the CDR3: TGTGCCAGCAGCTGGGAGAGGGGAAACACCATATATTTT.